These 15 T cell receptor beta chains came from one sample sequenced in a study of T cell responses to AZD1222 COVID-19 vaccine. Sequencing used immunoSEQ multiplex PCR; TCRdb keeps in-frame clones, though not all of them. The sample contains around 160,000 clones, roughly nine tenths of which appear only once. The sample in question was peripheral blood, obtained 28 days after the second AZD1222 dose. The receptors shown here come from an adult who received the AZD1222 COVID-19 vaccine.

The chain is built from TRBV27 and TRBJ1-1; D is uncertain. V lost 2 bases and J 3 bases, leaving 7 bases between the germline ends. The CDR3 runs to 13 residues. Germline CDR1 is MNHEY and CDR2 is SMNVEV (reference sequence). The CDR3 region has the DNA TGTGCCAGCAGTTTAAGGGCAGACACTGAAGCTTTCTTT. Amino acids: CASSLRADTEAFF.

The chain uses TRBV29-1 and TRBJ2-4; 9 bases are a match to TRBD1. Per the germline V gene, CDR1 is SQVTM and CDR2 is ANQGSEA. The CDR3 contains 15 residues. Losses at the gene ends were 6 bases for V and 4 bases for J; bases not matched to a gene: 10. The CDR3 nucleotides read TGCAGCGTCGCCGTCCCCGGGACAGGGAAAAACATTCAGTACTTC. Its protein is CSVAVPGTGKNIQYF.

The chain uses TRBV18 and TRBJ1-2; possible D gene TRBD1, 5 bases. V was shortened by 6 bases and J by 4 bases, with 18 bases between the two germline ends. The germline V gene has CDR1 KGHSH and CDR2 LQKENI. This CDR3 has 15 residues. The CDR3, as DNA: TGTGCCAGCTCCAGTCCCTCCAGGGTTCCCTATGGCTACACCTTC. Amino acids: CASSSPSRVPYGYTF.

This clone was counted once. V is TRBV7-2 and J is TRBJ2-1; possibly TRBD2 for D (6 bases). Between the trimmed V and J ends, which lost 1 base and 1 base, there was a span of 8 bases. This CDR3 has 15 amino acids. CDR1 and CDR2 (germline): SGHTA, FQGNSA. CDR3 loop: CASSLGGESYNEQFF. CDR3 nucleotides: TGTGCCAGCAGCTTAGGGGGGGAGTCCTACAATGAGCAGTTCTTC.

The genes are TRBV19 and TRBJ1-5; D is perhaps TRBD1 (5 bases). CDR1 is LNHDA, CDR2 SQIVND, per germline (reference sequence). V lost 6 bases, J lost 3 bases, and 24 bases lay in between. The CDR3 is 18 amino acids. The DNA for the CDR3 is TGTGCCAGTAGAGGGGACGAGGGGATTCTACTAATCAATCAGCCCCAGCATTTT. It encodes CASRGDEGILLINQPQHF.

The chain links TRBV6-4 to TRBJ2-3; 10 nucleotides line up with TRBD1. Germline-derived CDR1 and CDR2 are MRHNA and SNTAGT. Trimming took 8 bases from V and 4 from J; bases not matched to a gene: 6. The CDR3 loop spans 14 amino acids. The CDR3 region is CASQGTGAADTQYF. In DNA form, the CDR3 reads TGTGCCAGCCAGGGGACAGGGGCGGCAGATACGCAGTATTTT.

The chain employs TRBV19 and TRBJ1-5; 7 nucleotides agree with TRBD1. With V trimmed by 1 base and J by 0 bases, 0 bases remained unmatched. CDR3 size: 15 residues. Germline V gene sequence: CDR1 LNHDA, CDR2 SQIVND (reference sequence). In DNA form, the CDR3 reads TGTGCCAGTAGTATAGGACAGGGTAGCAATCAGCCCCAGCATTTT. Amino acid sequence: CASSIGQGSNQPQHF.

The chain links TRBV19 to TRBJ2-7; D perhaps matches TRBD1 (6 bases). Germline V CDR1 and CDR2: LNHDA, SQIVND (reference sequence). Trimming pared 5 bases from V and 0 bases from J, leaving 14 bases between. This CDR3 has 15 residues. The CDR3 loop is CASSPWDTVSYEQYF. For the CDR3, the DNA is TGTGCCAGTAGTCCTTGGGACACTGTCTCCTACGAGCAGTACTTC.

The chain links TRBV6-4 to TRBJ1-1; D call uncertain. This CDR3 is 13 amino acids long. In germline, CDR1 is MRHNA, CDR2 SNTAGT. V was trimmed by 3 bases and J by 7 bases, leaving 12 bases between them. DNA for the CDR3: TGTGCCAGCAGTGAGGGCCCTGGGGTTGAAGCTTTCTTT. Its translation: CASSEGPGVEAFF.

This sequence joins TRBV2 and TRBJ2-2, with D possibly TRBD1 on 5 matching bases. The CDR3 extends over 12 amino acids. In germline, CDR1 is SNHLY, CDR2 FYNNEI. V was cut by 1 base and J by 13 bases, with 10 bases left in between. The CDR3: CASSEGAGWLFF. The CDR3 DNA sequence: TGTGCCAGCAGTGAAGGGGCAGGGTGGCTGTTTTTT.

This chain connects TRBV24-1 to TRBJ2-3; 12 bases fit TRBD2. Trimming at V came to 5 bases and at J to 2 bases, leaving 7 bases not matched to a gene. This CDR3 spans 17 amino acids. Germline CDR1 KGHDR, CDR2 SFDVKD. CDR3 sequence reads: CATSVGLAGPATDTQYF. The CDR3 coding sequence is TGTGCCACCAGTGTCGGACTAGCGGGACCCGCCACAGATACGCAGTATTTT.

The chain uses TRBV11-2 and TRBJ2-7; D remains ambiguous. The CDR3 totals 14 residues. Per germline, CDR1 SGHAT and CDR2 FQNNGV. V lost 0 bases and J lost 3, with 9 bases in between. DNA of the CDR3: TGTGCCAGCAGCTTAGATCCGGGTGGCTACGAGCAGTACTTC. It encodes CASSLDPGGYEQYF.

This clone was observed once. This CDR3 reads CASTAPPSSDEQYF. The CDR3 DNA sequence: TGTGCCAGCACCGCCCCCCCCTCTTCGGACGAGCAGTACTTC. This rearrangement joins TRBV6-5 to TRBJ2-7; D gene ambiguous. The V end lost 7 bases, the J end lost 5 bases, and 18 bases lay between the germline ends. The CDR3 runs 14 residues. Germline CDR1 reads MNHEY; CDR2 reads SVGAGI.

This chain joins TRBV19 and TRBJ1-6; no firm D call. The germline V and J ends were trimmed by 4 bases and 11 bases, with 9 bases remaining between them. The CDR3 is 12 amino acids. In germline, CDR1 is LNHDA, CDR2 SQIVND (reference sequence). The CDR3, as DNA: TGTGCCAGTAGTAGGAATGAGGCACCCCTCCACTTT. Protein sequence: CASSRNEAPLHF.

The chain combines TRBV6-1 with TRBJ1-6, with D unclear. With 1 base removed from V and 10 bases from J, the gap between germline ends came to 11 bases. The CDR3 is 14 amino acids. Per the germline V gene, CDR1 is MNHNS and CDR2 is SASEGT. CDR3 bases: TGTGCCAGCAGTGAAGTGGGATCCCAATCACCCCTCCACTTT. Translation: CASSEVGSQSPLHF.